This T cell receptor (beta chain) was identified during a study of cytomegalovirus exposure and HLA in healthy donors. This clone was found a few times. The PCR ran on 60 Vbeta and 13 Jbeta primers. TCRdb's table, derived via immunoSEQ multiplex PCR, lists solely in-frame clones and lacks some. The sample holds roughly 97,000 clones, about 9.5% seen once. The TCR sequence derives from a man aged 35-49 years in good health and CMV-seropositive. Sequenced sample: PBMCs.

The CDR3 DNA is TGTGCCAGCAGGGGGGACAGGGCCGCCGGTGAAAAACTGTTTTTT. Translated: CASRGDRAAGEKLFF. The J gene is TRBJ1-4, the V gene TRBV5-8; TRBD1 agrees at 9 bases. The V segment lost 5 bases and the J segment 7 bases; nucleotides outside the gene matches: 9. The CDR3 length is 15 residues. Looked up from germline, CDR1 is SGHTS and CDR2 is YDEGEE.